In this sample, the clone carrying this T cell receptor beta chain turned up a few times. Its target is unknown. The data stem from a study of T cell responses to AZD1222 COVID-19 vaccine. The protocol was immunoSEQ multiplex PCR, while the TCRdb copy is restricted to in-frame clones and leaves out a portion. The sample carries 70,000 to 85,000 clones, roughly four fifths recorded once. CDR1 and CDR2 (germline): MGHDK, SYGVNS. There are 15 residues in the CDR3. V gave up 6 bases and J gave up 10 bases; unmatched junction bases: 11. Study-level results: A mostly white British donor set with more females was recruited, and clonal diversity was possibly underestimated.

Sequences were derived from peripheral blood, sampled 28 days after the second AZD1222 dose. This clonotype was sampled from an adult who received the AZD1222 COVID-19 vaccine. The chain joins TRBV25-1 to TRBJ1-6; 8 bases map to TRBD1. The DNA of the CDR3 is TGTGCCAGCAGCCAACCGCAGGGGGCTGAATCACCCCTCCACTTT. Amino acid sequence: CASSQPQGAESPLHF.